This TCR beta chain derives from a study of molecular identifiers for immune sequencing clone quantification. About the research overall: Naive CD8 RNA (20,000 or 100,000 cells) was divided into five aliquots, with four sequenced.

TCRdb processed the PCR reads anew with MiXCR; each CDR3 protein has one entry. The sample consists of approximately 20,000 distinct CDR3 sequences, 21% of them appearing once. A word on this clonotype: The antigen is not known.

Germline assignment: CDR1 LNHDA and CDR2 SQIVND (reference sequence). The CDR3 loop spans 13 amino acids. The V end was cut by 7 bases, the J end by 2 bases, with 12 bases between. Study-wide results and caveats: Clones above 20 RNA copies contained over 97% of effector molecules but under 1% of naive ones. Jurkat TCR RNA spiked in from one cell reportedly remained identifiable amid roughly 910,000 naive cells.

Sorting selected naive CD8 T cells with a CD8+CD4-CCR7+CD45RA+ phenotype. Sequencing input: naive CD8+ T cells from blood, with Jurkat cell RNA spiked in. Subset of the sample: FACS-sorted CD8+CD4-CCR7+CD45RA+ naive T cells. The origin of this receptor is a human donor in good health. Some libraries in this study had Jurkat cell RNA spiked in. The rearrangement links TRBV19 to TRBJ2-7; D not certain. CDR3 nucleotides: TGTGCCAGTATTTCCCAGGAGACCTACGAGCAGTACTTC. Translation gives CASISQETYEQYF.